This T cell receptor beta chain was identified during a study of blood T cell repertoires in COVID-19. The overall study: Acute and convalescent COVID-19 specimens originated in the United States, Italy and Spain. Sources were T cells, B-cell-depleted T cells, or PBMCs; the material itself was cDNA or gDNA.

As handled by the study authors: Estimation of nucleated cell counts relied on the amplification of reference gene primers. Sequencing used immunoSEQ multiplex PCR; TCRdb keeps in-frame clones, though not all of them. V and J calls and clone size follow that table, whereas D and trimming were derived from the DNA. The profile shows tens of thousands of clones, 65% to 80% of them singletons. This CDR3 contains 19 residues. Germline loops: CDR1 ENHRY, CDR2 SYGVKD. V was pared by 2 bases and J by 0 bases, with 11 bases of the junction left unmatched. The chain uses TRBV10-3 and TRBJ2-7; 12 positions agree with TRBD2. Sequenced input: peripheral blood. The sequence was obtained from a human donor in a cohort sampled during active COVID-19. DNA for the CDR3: TGTGCCATCAGTGAGGGCCCCCCCGGACTAGCGGGGTCCTCCTACGAGCAGTACTTC. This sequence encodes CAISEGPPGLAGSSYEQYF.